Listed here are 20 T cell receptor beta chains from one sample, sequenced in a study of shared clonotypes between healthy human individuals. Some clones are missing from TCRdb's copy, which holds only in-frame ones; the method was immunoSEQ multiplex PCR. The top ten clones hold around 0.14% of a sample with more than 2,000,000 clones, approximately 94% of them seen once. Sequencing used naive CD4+ T cells sorted from blood. Regarding subset: CD45RA+ positively selected. These receptors were taken from a man aged 18 to 30 in good health.

This rearrangement joins TRBV6-5 to TRBJ1-3; D is unclear. CDR3 length equals 15 residues. V was clipped by 5 bases and J by 0 bases, with 11 bases between them. CDR1 is MNHEY, CDR2 SVGAGI, per germline. CDR3 amino acids: CASSNPPSSGNTIYF. The CDR3 DNA reads as TGTGCCAGCAGTAATCCCCCGAGCTCTGGAAACACCATATATTTT.

The gene calls are TRBV2 and TRBJ2-3; 7 nucleotides line up with TRBD1. V lost 10 bases and J lost 0; bases outside the gene matches: 7. The germline V gene encodes CDR1 SNHLY and CDR2 FYNNEI. This CDR3 region has 14 residues. This chain's CDR3 is CATGSGQSTDTQYF. CDR3 DNA: TGTGCCACCGGCTCGGGACAGAGCACAGATACGCAGTATTTT.

This chain links TRBV20-1 with TRBJ1-6; D gene uncertain. CDR3 length: 11 residues. Trimming removed 6 bases at V and 8 bases at J, with 8 bases between. In germline, CDR1 is DFQATT, CDR2 SNEGSKA (reference sequence). CDR3 sequence: CSAEHDSPLHF. The CDR3 DNA sequence: TGCAGTGCCGAGCACGATTCACCCCTCCACTTT.

For the CDR3, the DNA is TGCGCCAGCAGCTTCGAGGGGCGTAAAGACACTGAAGCTTTCTTT. Encoded protein: CASSFEGRKDTEAFF. The chain combines TRBV5-1 with TRBJ1-1; TRBD1 is a possible D gene (5 bases). Looked up from germline, CDR1 is SGHRS and CDR2 is YFSETQ. With 2 bases removed from V and 3 bases from J, the gap between germline ends came to 14 bases. The CDR3 is 15 amino acids.

The V call is TRBV5-1, the J call TRBJ2-3; the D is unclear. With 7 bases removed from V and 0 bases from J, the gap between germline ends came to 15 bases. The CDR3 extends over 15 amino acids. The germline CDR1 and CDR2 sequences are SGHRS and YFSETQ. CDR3 loop: CASGVGHSSTDTQYF. DNA of the CDR3: TGCGCCAGCGGGGTAGGGCATTCTAGCACAGATACGCAGTATTTT.

Concerning this clone: Additional DNA sequences in this sample encode the identical CDR3. The chain carries TRBV6-5 and TRBJ1-5; perhaps TRBD1 as D (5 bases). This CDR3 is built from 14 residues. Trimming pared 6 bases from V and 4 bases from J, leaving 13 bases between. CDR1 and CDR2 (germline): MNHEY, SVGAGI. This CDR3 is CASSQGERNQPQHF. The CDR3 DNA sequence: TGTGCCAGCAGCCAGGGAGAGAGGAATCAGCCCCAGCATTTT.

The chain uses TRBV11-2 and TRBJ2-7; TRBD1 is a possible D gene (5 bases). Germline values: CDR1 SGHAT, CDR2 FQNNGV. V was cut by 5 bases and J by 7 bases, with 18 bases left in between. The CDR3 is 14 amino acids. The CDR3 DNA is TGTGCCAGCAGCCCCGCCAGGGTTGTTGAGGAGCAGTACTTC. It specifies CASSPARVVEEQYF. The full variable domain, rest sourced from reference TRBV11-2 and TRBJ2-7, is EAGVAQSPRYKIIEKRQSVAFWCNPISGHATLYWYQQILGQGPKLLIQFQNNGVVDDSQLPKDRFSAERLKGVDSTLKIQPAKLEDSAVYLCASSPARVVEEQYFGPGTRLTVT.

The V call is TRBV10-3, the J call TRBJ2-5; no firm D call. The germline V gene encodes CDR1 ENHRY and CDR2 SYGVKD. The CDR3 contains 14 residues. Trimming removed 0 bases from V and 4 bases from J, with 9 bases in between. CDR3 loop: CAISESFTRETQYF. The CDR3 nucleotides read TGTGCCATCAGTGAGTCTTTCACGAGAGAGACCCAGTACTTC.

In this sample, this clone turned up once. The identical CDR3 is also encoded by other nucleotide sequences in the sample. This chain connects TRBV7-2 to TRBJ2-5; 7 bases align to TRBD2. This CDR3 contains 14 residues. Germline-derived CDR1 and CDR2 are SGHTA and FQGNSA. V was pared by 2 bases and J by 5 bases, with 5 bases of the junction left unmatched. CDR3 sequence: CASSLTQGGETQYF. DNA of the CDR3: TGTGCCAGCAGCTTAACCCAGGGAGGGGAGACCCAGTACTTC.

The chain uses TRBV5-6 and TRBJ1-5, with a tentative D call TRBD1 (5 bases). Germline V gene sequence: CDR1 SGHDT, CDR2 YYEEEE. The V end was cut by 2 bases, the J end by 6 bases, with 12 bases between. This CDR3 contains 14 residues. CDR3 sequence reads: CASSFSGGSQPQHF. DNA of the CDR3: TGTGCCAGCAGCTTCTCCGGGGGGTCTCAGCCCCAGCATTTT.

The J gene is TRBJ2-1, the V gene TRBV9, with a tentative D call TRBD1 (6 bases). This CDR3 has 15 residues. Trimming took 4 bases from V and 1 from J, leaving 12 bases between them. The germline gives CDR1 SGDLS, CDR2 YYNGEE. The CDR3: CASSSDSASYNEQFF. The CDR3, as DNA: TGTGCCAGCAGCTCGGACAGTGCTTCCTACAATGAGCAGTTCTTC.

The CDR3, as DNA: TGTGCCAGCTCACGGAACGGACAGGGAAATAATTCACCCCTCCACTTT. This sequence encodes CASSRNGQGNNSPLHF. The chain has TRBV18 and TRBJ1-6; TRBD1 agrees at 8 bases. The CDR3 spans 16 residues. Trimming at V came to 4 bases and at J to 5 bases, leaving 7 bases not matched to a gene. Germline lookup yields CDR1 KGHSH and CDR2 LQKENI.

The chain is built from TRBV6-5 and TRBJ1-4; D gene ambiguous. V was cut by 6 bases and J by 4 bases, with 12 bases left in between. CDR1 is MNHEY, CDR2 SVGAGI, per germline. This CDR3 is 14 amino acids long. The DNA for the CDR3 is TGTGCCAGCAGCCTATACGCGGGTAATGAAAAACTGTTTTTT. This translates into CASSLYAGNEKLFF.

This clone has just one count. The sample contains more than one DNA sequence encoding this CDR3. V usage is TRBV6-5 and J usage is TRBJ1-3; possible D gene TRBD1, 5 bases. Trimming removed 2 bases from V and 2 bases from J, with 7 bases in between. The germline CDR1 and CDR2 sequences are MNHEY and SVGAGI. CDR3 size: 14 residues. Here the CDR3 DNA reads TGTGCCAGCAGTTACAGAGGGGCTGGAAACACCATATATTTT. Its translation: CASSYRGAGNTIYF.

The J gene is TRBJ1-2, the V gene TRBV6-1; 9 bases are a match to TRBD1. Germline V gene data show CDR1 as MNHNS and CDR2 as SASEGT. Trimming removed 7 bases from V and 5 bases from J; junction bases left unmatched: 11. The CDR3 totals 15 residues. In DNA form, the CDR3 reads TGTGCCAGCACCTCTAAGGGACAGGGCATGTATGGCTACACCTTC. This gives the protein CASTSKGQGMYGYTF.

Regarding this clone: Other DNA sequences in this specimen translate into the identical CDR3. The rearrangement uses TRBV5-1 and TRBJ2-7; 7 nucleotides align to TRBD1. Trimming at V came to 0 bases and at J to 4 bases, leaving 4 bases not matched to a gene. The CDR3 contains 14 residues. CDR1 and CDR2 from the germline V gene are SGHRS and YFSETQ. Here the CDR3 reads CASSLADRVYEQYF. The CDR3 nucleotides read TGCGCCAGCAGCTTGGCCGACAGGGTTTACGAGCAGTACTTC.

The chain couples TRBV28 to TRBJ1-4; unclear D gene. The CDR3 runs 11 residues. CDR1 is MDHEN, CDR2 SYDVKM, per germline. The V end lost 5 bases, the J end lost 5 bases, and 3 bases lay between the germline ends. CDR3 loop: CASSINEKLFF. CDR3 in DNA: TGTGCCAGCAGTATAAATGAAAAACTGTTTTTT.

The sample holds one count of this clone. The chain uses TRBV7-9 and TRBJ1-1; D is unclear. The V end lost 2 bases, the J end lost 1 base, and 8 bases lay between the germline ends. The CDR3 spans 14 residues. Germline assignment: CDR1 SEHNR and CDR2 FQNEAQ (reference sequence). CDR3 DNA sequence: TGTGCCAGCAGCTTATCTCGGGAGAACACTGAAGCTTTCTTT. As protein: CASSLSRENTEAFF.

As to this clone: Other DNA sequences within the sample encode an identical CDR3. The gene calls are TRBV18 and TRBJ2-3; 7 positions match TRBD2. The CDR3 length is 16 residues. Losses at the gene ends were 3 bases for V and 0 bases for J; bases not matched to a gene: 6. From germline, CDR1 is KGHSH and CDR2 LQKENI. The CDR3 loop reads CASSPVAGASTDTQYF. Here the CDR3 DNA reads TGTGCCAGCTCACCGGTAGCGGGTGCAAGCACAGATACGCAGTATTTT.

The chain has TRBV19 and TRBJ1-2, with 8 bases that match TRBD1. This CDR3 spans 12 amino acids. The germline V gene encodes CDR1 LNHDA and CDR2 SQIVND (reference sequence). V lost 8 bases and J lost 4; bases outside the gene matches: 3. The CDR3 nucleotides are TGTGCCAGTGGGGACAGGTTCTATGGCTACACCTTC. This codes for CASGDRFYGYTF.